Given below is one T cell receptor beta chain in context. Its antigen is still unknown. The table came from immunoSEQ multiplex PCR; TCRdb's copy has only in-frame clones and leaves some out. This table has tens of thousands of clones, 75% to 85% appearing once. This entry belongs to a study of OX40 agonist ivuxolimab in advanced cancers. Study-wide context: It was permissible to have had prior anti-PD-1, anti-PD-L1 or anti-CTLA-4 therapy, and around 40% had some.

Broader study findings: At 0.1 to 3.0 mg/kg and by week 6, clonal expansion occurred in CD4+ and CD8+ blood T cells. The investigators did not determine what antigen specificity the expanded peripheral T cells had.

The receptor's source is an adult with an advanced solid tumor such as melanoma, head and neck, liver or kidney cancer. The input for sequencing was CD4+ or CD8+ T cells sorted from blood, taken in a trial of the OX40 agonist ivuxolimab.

The CDR3: CASRLGTRMNTEAFF. The CDR3 coding sequence is TGTGCCAGCAGGCTAGGGACACGCATGAACACTGAAGCTTTCTTT. The V gene is TRBV28, the J gene TRBJ1-1, with D perhaps matching TRBD1 (6 bases). Germline CDR1 is MDHEN and CDR2 is SYDVKM. With 6 bases removed from V and 0 bases from J, the gap between germline ends came to 14 bases. The CDR3 is 15 residues long.